These 21 T cell receptor beta chains share one sample of origin, sequenced in a study of cytomegalovirus exposure and HLA in healthy donors. PCR employed 60 Vbeta and 13 Jbeta primers. Clones were read by immunoSEQ multiplex PCR, and TCRdb kept only the in-frame ones, dropping some. The sample includes about 86,000 clones, about three quarters of them seen just once. The material sequenced was PBMCs. The receptors derive from a man between 60 and 70 years old in good health and CMV-seronegative.

This clone was detected a few times. The V and J genes are TRBV19 and TRBJ2-2, with D maybe TRBD2 (6 bases). Germline-derived CDR1 and CDR2 are LNHDA and SQIVND (reference sequence). This CDR3 is 14 amino acids long. The germline V and J ends were trimmed by 5 bases and 7 bases, with 14 bases remaining between them. The CDR3: CASSPRGMDGELFF. In nucleotides, the CDR3 is TGTGCCAGTAGTCCCCGGGGGATGGACGGGGAGCTGTTTTTT. Supplemented by reference TRBV19 and TRBJ2-2, the full variable domain reads DGGITQSPKYLFRKEGQNVTLSCEQNLNHDAMYWYRQDPGQGLRLIYYSQIVNDFQKGDIAEGYSVSREKKESFPLTVTSAQKNPTAFYLCASSPRGMDGELFFGEGSRLTVL.

This clone was counted a few times. CDR3 sequence (DNA): TGTGCCAGTAGCCAGGGGCGGGAGGGGAATCAGCCCCAGCATTTT. Protein: CASSQGREGNQPQHF. The rearrangement links TRBV19 to TRBJ1-5; tentative D call: TRBD1 (6 bases). The CDR3 spans 15 residues. In germline, CDR1 is LNHDA, CDR2 SQIVND (reference sequence). The germline V and J ends were trimmed by 6 bases and 4 bases, with 16 bases remaining between them.

The chain links TRBV7-8 to TRBJ2-3; 10 bases match TRBD2. The V gene's germline CDR1 is SGHVS and CDR2 FQNEAQ. The CDR3 extends over 15 amino acids. The ends lost 5 bases at V and 2 bases at J; junction bases unmatched: 4. CDR3 nucleotide sequence: TGTGCCAGCAGCCCTAGCGGGGGAAACACAGATACGCAGTATTTT. Translation: CASSPSGGNTDTQYF. Complete variable domain (other parts from reference TRBV7-8 and TRBJ2-3): GAGVSQSPRYKVAKRGQDVALRCDPISGHVSLFWYQQALGQGPEFLTYFQNEAQLDKSGLPSDRFFAERPEGSVSTLKIQRTQQEDSAVYLCASSPSGGNTDTQYFGPGTRLTVL.

The genes are TRBV6-1 and TRBJ2-1; D call uncertain. Germline V CDR1 and CDR2: MNHNS, SASEGT. This CDR3 is 13 amino acids long. Trimming took 1 base from V and 7 from J, leaving 8 bases between them. This CDR3 is CASSEVSRNEQFF. CDR3 coding DNA: TGTGCCAGCAGTGAAGTCTCTAGGAATGAGCAGTTCTTC.

The rearrangement links TRBV19 to TRBJ1-6, with 7 bases aligning to TRBD1. V dropped 6 bases and J dropped 10; count of bases not matched to a gene: 6. CDR1 is LNHDA, CDR2 SQIVND, per germline (reference sequence). The CDR3 is 13 residues long. CDR3 amino acids: CASSSRQGSPLHF. The CDR3 DNA reads as TGTGCCAGTAGCTCCCGACAGGGATCACCCCTCCACTTT.

The chain uses TRBV29-1 and TRBJ2-5, with 15 bases aligning to TRBD2. The CDR3 sequence is 15 residues long. Germline V gene data show CDR1 as SQVTM and CDR2 as ANQGSEA. The ends lost 6 bases at V and 5 bases at J; junction bases unmatched: 7. CDR3 amino acids: CSVGTSGGSKETQYF. The CDR3 coding sequence is TGCAGCGTGGGGACTAGCGGGGGGTCTAAGGAGACCCAGTACTTC.

The chain joins TRBV27 to TRBJ2-7; 7 bases are shared with TRBD2. J lost 3 bases, V lost 5 bases, and 10 bases had no gene match. CDR1 and CDR2 (germline): MNHEY, SMNVEV (reference sequence). The CDR3 extends over 15 amino acids. Here the CDR3 DNA reads TGTGCCAGCAGTCCCGCCGGGTTAGCGGGCTACGAGCAGTACTTC. Translating gives CASSPAGLAGYEQYF.

The chain carries TRBV6-6 and TRBJ2-3; weak D call: TRBD2 (6 bases). The germline V gene encodes CDR1 MNHNY and CDR2 SVGAGI (reference sequence). The V and J ends lost 10 bases and 5 bases respectively, with 16 bases between them. The CDR3 contains 13 residues. For the CDR3, the DNA is TGTGCCACCTCGGAGCGGGCGGAAGATACGCAGTATTTT. Protein product: CATSERAEDTQYF.

The V and J genes are TRBV10-3 and TRBJ1-6, with a tentative D call TRBD1 (6 bases). Germline-derived CDR1 and CDR2 are ENHRY and SYGVKD. V was cut by 5 bases and J by 7 bases, with 12 bases left in between. The CDR3 contains 14 residues. The CDR3 is CAISMTGPNSPLHF. CDR3 nucleotides: TGTGCCATCAGTATGACAGGCCCGAATTCACCCCTCCACTTT.

This clone turned up a few times. J is TRBJ1-4 and V is TRBV28; TRBD1 is a possible D gene (6 bases). This CDR3 is built from 13 residues. Trimming removed 6 bases from V and 8 bases from J, with 13 bases in between. The germline CDR1 and CDR2 sequences are MDHEN and SYDVKM. The CDR3 spells CASRPGAKEKLFF. CDR3 DNA: TGTGCCAGCAGACCAGGGGCAAAAGAAAAACTGTTTTTT.

The chain has TRBV14 and TRBJ2-3, with D possibly matching TRBD1 (5 bases). The germline gives CDR1 SGHDN, CDR2 FVKESK. This CDR3 spans 15 amino acids. The V end was cut by 0 bases, the J end by 6 bases, with 13 bases between. The CDR3 loop is CASSQDSAGRDTQYF. For the CDR3, the DNA is TGTGCCAGCAGCCAAGATTCGGCAGGGCGGGATACGCAGTATTTT. Together with reference TRBV14 and TRBJ2-3, the CDR3 gives the full variable domain: EAGVTQFPSHSVIEKGQTVTLRCDPISGHDNLYWYRRVMGKEIKFLLHFVKESKQDESGMPNNRFLAERTGGTYSTLKVQPAELEDSGVYFCASSQDSAGRDTQYFGPGTRLTVL.

The chain joins TRBV5-1 to TRBJ2-2; 7 nucleotides agree with TRBD1. The CDR3 extends over 16 amino acids. Germline V gives CDR1 SGHRS, CDR2 YFSETQ. The V segment lost 0 bases and the J segment 3 bases; nucleotides outside the gene matches: 5. The CDR3 sequence: CASSLEGGADTGELFF. CDR3 coding DNA: TGCGCCAGCAGCTTGGAAGGGGGCGCCGACACCGGGGAGCTGTTTTTT.

Points on this clone: The same CDR3 can be traced to other DNA sequences in this sample. This chain joins TRBV6-1 and TRBJ2-7; D is uncertain. CDR3 length: 14 residues. From germline, CDR1 is MNHNS and CDR2 SASEGT. Trimming removed 2 bases at V and 4 bases at J, with 12 bases between. CDR3 region: CASSELETFYEQYF. The CDR3 bases are TGTGCCAGCAGTGAACTAGAGACCTTTTACGAGCAGTACTTC.

The chain couples TRBV6-1 to TRBJ2-3, with TRBD2 matching over 10 bases. Germline-derived CDR1 and CDR2 are MNHNS and SASEGT. The length of the CDR3 is 16 residues. J lost 1 base, V lost 1 base, and 2 bases had no gene match. The CDR3 protein is CASSEGLAGGTDTQYF. CDR3 sequence (DNA): TGTGCCAGCAGTGAAGGGCTAGCGGGGGGCACAGATACGCAGTATTTT.

The chain links TRBV6-5 to TRBJ1-2; 9 nucleotides line up with TRBD1. Germline V gene sequence: CDR1 MNHEY, CDR2 SVGAGI. V shed 6 bases, J shed 5 bases, and the junction held 10 bases outside the gene matches. The CDR3 has 15 amino acids. The CDR3 DNA follows: TGTGCCAGCAGAACAACAGGGGGCAAGGAGTATGGCTACACCTTC. Protein: CASRTTGGKEYGYTF.

This clone has a handful of counts. The chain links TRBV4-1 to TRBJ2-1; TRBD2 matches 9 bases. V was clipped by 0 bases and J by 2 bases; unmatched bases: 11. Germline loops: CDR1 MGHRA, CDR2 YSYEKL. The CDR3 has 19 residues. CDR3 sequence (DNA): TGCGCCAGCAGCCAAGATTGGATGCCTAGCGGGGCTACCTACAATGAGCAGTTCTTC. As protein: CASSQDWMPSGATYNEQFF.

The chain is built from TRBV2 and TRBJ2-1; the D is unclear. V lost 6 bases to trimming and J lost 7 bases, with 7 bases between them. There are 11 residues in the CDR3. The germline V gene encodes CDR1 SNHLY and CDR2 FYNNEI. The CDR3 nucleotides read TGTGCCAGCAGCACCCGGAATGAGCAGTTCTTC. Translating gives CASSTRNEQFF. The full variable domain, with the rest looked up from reference TRBV2 and TRBJ2-1, is EPEVTQTPSHQVTQMGQEVILRCVPISNHLYFYWYRQILGQKVEFLVSFYNNEISEKSEIFDDQFSVERPDGSNFTLKIRSTKLEDSAMYFCASSTRNEQFFGPGTRLTVL.

The V and J genes are TRBV7-8 and TRBJ2-1; a weak D match, TRBD2 (5 bases). Between the trimmed V and J ends, which lost 2 bases and 5 bases, there was a span of 10 bases. This CDR3 contains 14 residues. Per the germline V gene, CDR1 is SGHVS and CDR2 is FQNEAQ. CDR3 loop: CASSLRGGNNEQFF. The CDR3 DNA is TGTGCCAGCAGCTTACGGGGTGGGAACAATGAGCAGTTCTTC. Variable domain in full (rest from reference TRBV7-8 and TRBJ2-1): GAGVSQSPRYKVAKRGQDVALRCDPISGHVSLFWYQQALGQGPEFLTYFQNEAQLDKSGLPSDRFFAERPEGSVSTLKIQRTQQEDSAVYLCASSLRGGNNEQFFGPGTRLTVL.

The chain is built from TRBV2 and TRBJ2-7; 10 bases match TRBD2. Germline V CDR1 and CDR2: SNHLY, FYNNEI. The J segment lost 2 bases and the V segment lost 10 bases, leaving 8 bases of the junction unmatched. The CDR3 spans 14 residues. The CDR3 DNA follows: TGTGCCACCACCTTAGCGGGAGGACCCTACGAGCAGTACTTC. This gives the protein CATTLAGGPYEQYF.

The chain combines TRBV7-9 with TRBJ1-1, with TRBD1 as a possible D gene (5 bases). Trimming took off 5 bases at V and 10 bases at J, with 14 bases between the two ends. The CDR3 has 12 amino acids. CDR1 is SEHNR, CDR2 FQNEAQ, per germline (reference sequence). CDR3 residues: CASSEGRSAAFF. CDR3 nucleotide sequence: TGTGCCAGCAGCGAGGGGAGGAGTGCAGCTTTCTTT.

The CDR3, as DNA: TGTGCCAGCTGGACAGGGAACTATGGCTACACCTTC. Amino acid sequence: CASWTGNYGYTF. V usage is TRBV6-1 and J usage is TRBJ1-2, with 8 bases that match TRBD1. CDR1 is MNHNS, CDR2 SASEGT, per germline. V lost 8 bases to trimming and J lost 2 bases; unmatched junction nucleotides: 1. CDR3 length equals 12 residues.